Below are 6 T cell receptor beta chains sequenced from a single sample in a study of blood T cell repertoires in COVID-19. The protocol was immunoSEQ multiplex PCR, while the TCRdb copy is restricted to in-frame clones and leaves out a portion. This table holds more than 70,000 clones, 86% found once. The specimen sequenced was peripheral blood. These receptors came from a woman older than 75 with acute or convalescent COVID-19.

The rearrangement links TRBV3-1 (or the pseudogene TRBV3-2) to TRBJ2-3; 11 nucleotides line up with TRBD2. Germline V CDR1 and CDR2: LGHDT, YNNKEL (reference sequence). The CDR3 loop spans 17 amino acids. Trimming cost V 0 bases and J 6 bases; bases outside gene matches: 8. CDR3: CASSQESLAGGRDTQYF. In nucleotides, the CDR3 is TGTGCCAGCAGCCAAGAGAGTCTAGCGGGGGGCCGGGATACGCAGTATTTT.

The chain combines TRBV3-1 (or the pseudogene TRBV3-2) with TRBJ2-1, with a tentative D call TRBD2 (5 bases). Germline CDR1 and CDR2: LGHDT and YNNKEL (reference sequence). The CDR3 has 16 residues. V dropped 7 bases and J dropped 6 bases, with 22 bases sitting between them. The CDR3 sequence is CASTLRGKRNLNEQFF. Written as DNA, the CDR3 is TGTGCCAGCACCTTACGAGGTAAGCGGAACCTCAATGAGCAGTTCTTC.

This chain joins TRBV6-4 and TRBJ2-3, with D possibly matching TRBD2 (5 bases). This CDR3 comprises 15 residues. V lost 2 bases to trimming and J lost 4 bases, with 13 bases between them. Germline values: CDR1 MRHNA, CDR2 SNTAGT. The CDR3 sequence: CASSDGSPSADTQYF. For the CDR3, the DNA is TGTGCCAGCAGTGACGGGAGTCCTTCAGCAGATACGCAGTATTTT.

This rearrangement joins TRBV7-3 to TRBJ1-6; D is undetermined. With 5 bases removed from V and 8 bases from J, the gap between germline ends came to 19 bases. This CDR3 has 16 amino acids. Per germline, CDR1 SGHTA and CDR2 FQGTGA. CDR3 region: CASSPGHSNSYSPLHF. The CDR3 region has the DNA TGTGCCAGCAGCCCCGGTCATTCCAACTCCTATTCACCCCTCCACTTT. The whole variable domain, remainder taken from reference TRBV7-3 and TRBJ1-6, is GAGVSQTPSNKVTEKGKYVELRCDPISGHTALYWYRQSLGQGPEFLIYFQGTGAADDSGLPNDRFFAVRPEGSVSTLKIQRTERGDSAVYLCASSPGHSNSYSPLHFGNGTRLTVT.

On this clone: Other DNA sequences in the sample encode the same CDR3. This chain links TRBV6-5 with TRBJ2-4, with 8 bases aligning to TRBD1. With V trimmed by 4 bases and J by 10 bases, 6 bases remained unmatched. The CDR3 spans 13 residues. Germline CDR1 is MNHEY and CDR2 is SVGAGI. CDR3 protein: CASSLTGEDIQYF. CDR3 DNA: TGTGCCAGCAGTTTGACAGGGGAGGATATTCAGTACTTC.

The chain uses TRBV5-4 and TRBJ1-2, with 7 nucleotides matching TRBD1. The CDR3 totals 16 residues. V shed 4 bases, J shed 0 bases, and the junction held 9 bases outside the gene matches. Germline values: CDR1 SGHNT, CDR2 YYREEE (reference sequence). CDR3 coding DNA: TGTGCCAGCAGCACCCGGACAGGCCGAGCTAACTATGGCTACACCTTC. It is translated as CASSTRTGRANYGYTF.